These 17 T cell receptor beta chains came from one sample sequenced in a study of blood T cell repertoires in COVID-19. The method was immunoSEQ multiplex PCR; TCRdb's version includes in-frame clones alone and lacks a portion of them. There are roughly 250,000 clones in the sample; about 88% occur only once, and approximately 2% lies in the top ten. The sample taken for sequencing was peripheral blood. The receptors originated from a woman in her 40s who had recovered from COVID-19.

V usage is TRBV5-1 and J usage is TRBJ2-3, with a tentative D call TRBD1 (6 bases). The CDR3 runs 16 residues. V shed 3 bases and J shed 4 bases, with 18 bases lying between them. CDR1 and CDR2 from the germline V gene are SGHRS and YFSETQ. This CDR3 reads CASSSGTMDSADTQYF. The CDR3 DNA is TGCGCCAGCAGCTCCGGGACCATGGACAGCGCAGATACGCAGTATTTT.

The rearrangement links TRBV27 to TRBJ2-3, with D possibly matching TRBD2 (6 bases). This CDR3 has 15 amino acids. CDR1 is MNHEY, CDR2 SMNVEV, per germline (reference sequence). V was trimmed by 0 bases and J by 6 bases, leaving 13 bases between them. CDR3: CASSLSVGGTDTQYF. The CDR3 DNA follows: TGTGCCAGCAGTTTATCGGTAGGCGGGACTGATACGCAGTATTTT.

The V and J genes are TRBV7-2 and TRBJ1-2; D might be TRBD1 (6 bases). Germline V gene sequence: CDR1 SGHTA, CDR2 FQGNSA. The ends were cut back, 5 bases at V and 7 bases at J, with 17 bases in the middle. The CDR3 is 14 amino acids. The CDR3 here is CASSQTPGVVGYTF. The CDR3 DNA sequence: TGTGCCAGCAGCCAAACCCCAGGGGTAGTTGGCTACACCTTC.

A single count supports this clone. CDR3 in amino acids: CASSWIQAGKETQYF. CDR3 nucleotide sequence: TGCGCCAGCAGCTGGATCCAAGCGGGGAAAGAGACCCAGTACTTC. V usage is TRBV5-1 and J usage is TRBJ2-5, with 7 bases identical to TRBD2. The V gene end was trimmed by 3 bases and the J gene end by 3 bases; junction bases not matched to a gene: 8. The CDR3 has 15 amino acids. Per germline, CDR1 SGHRS and CDR2 YFSETQ.

The chain combines TRBV7-2 with TRBJ2-7, with TRBD2 matching 7 bases. The germline V gene has CDR1 SGHTA and CDR2 FQGNSA. V lost 5 bases, J lost 2 bases, and 9 bases stayed unmatched. The CDR3 loop spans 15 amino acids. The CDR3 region has the DNA TGTGCCAGCAGCCCTGAATCCGCGGGAGCCTACGAGCAGTACTTC. This translates into CASSPESAGAYEQYF. The whole variable domain, filled in from reference TRBV7-2 and TRBJ2-7, reads GAGVSQSPSNKVTEKGKDVELRCDPISGHTALYWYRQSLGQGLEFLIYFQGNSAPDKSGLPSDRFSAERTGGSVSTLTIQRTQQEDSAVYLCASSPESAGAYEQYFGPGTRLTVT.

The gene calls are TRBV2 and TRBJ1-6, with D unresolved. CDR1 is SNHLY, CDR2 FYNNEI, per germline. The CDR3 extends over 13 amino acids. Trimming pared 5 bases from V and 9 bases from J, leaving 11 bases between. CDR3 bases: TGTGCCAGCAGTCGCGGGGAGGGTTCACCCCTCCACTTT. As protein: CASSRGEGSPLHF.

This clone was counted between two and nine times. This chain joins TRBV6-2 or TRBV6-3 and TRBJ1-2; the match to TRBD1 covers 7 bases. V lost 5 bases, J lost 2 bases, and 11 bases stayed unmatched. The germline CDR1 and CDR2 sequences are MNHEY and SVGEGT. The CDR3 consists of 16 residues. The CDR3 is CASSKMRTGQNYGYTF. The CDR3 DNA sequence: TGTGCCAGCAGTAAGATGCGTACGGGACAGAACTATGGCTACACCTTC.

The chain joins TRBV5-4 to TRBJ1-2; D may be TRBD1 (5 bases). With 4 bases removed from V and 2 bases from J, the gap between germline ends came to 21 bases. The CDR3 sequence is 17 residues long. Germline V lookup: CDR1 SGHNT, CDR2 YYREEE (reference sequence). The CDR3 coding sequence is TGTGCCAGCAGCCTCGCACAGAGGCGGGGGGGGAACTATGGCTACACCTTC. Its protein is CASSLAQRRGGNYGYTF.

The genes are TRBV15 and TRBJ2-7; the D is unclear. Per germline, CDR1 LNHNV and CDR2 YYDKDF (reference sequence). The CDR3 covers 13 residues. V lost 4 bases and J 3 bases, leaving 10 bases between the germline ends. The CDR3: CATSKAGSYEQYF. CDR3 DNA sequence: TGTGCCACCAGCAAAGCAGGCAGCTACGAGCAGTACTTC.

The chain carries TRBV7-8 and TRBJ2-2; 9 positions agree with TRBD1. Per germline, CDR1 SGHVS and CDR2 FQNEAQ. The CDR3 has 15 residues. Germline trimming cut 4 bases from V and 7 bases from J; bases unmatched to any gene: 7. CDR3 bases: TGTGCCAGCAGCTCGACAGGGGGTATGGGCGGGGAGCTGTTTTTT. It is translated as CASSSTGGMGGELFF.

The gene calls are TRBV5-4 and TRBJ2-1; D is unclear. The CDR3 covers 14 residues. Trimming stripped 3 bases from V and 7 bases from J, with 14 bases between. CDR1 and CDR2 (germline): SGHNT, YYREEE (reference sequence). CDR3 loop: CASSSPQLGNEQFF. The CDR3 DNA is TGTGCCAGCAGCTCCCCCCAGCTAGGAAATGAGCAGTTCTTC.

The chain links TRBV19 to TRBJ2-1; TRBD2 aligns across 11 bases. V lost 9 bases, J lost 4 bases, and 11 bases stayed unmatched. CDR1 LNHDA and CDR2 SQIVND come from the germline V gene (reference sequence). This CDR3 is built from 16 residues. DNA for the CDR3: TGTGCCAGCCTAACCCCGACTAGCGGGGCTTACAATGAGCAGTTCTTC. Translation gives CASLTPTSGAYNEQFF.

This clone was detected only once. The chain uses TRBV11-2 and TRBJ2-1, with 11 bases that match TRBD2. From germline, CDR1 is SGHAT and CDR2 FQNNGV. The CDR3 has 16 residues. The V and J ends lost 6 bases and 8 bases, in that order; junction bases with no gene match: 12. The CDR3 loop is CASRATSGSRRDEQFF. The CDR3 nucleotides read TGTGCCAGCAGGGCCACTAGCGGGAGCCGAAGAGATGAGCAGTTCTTC.

The chain has TRBV15 and TRBJ2-7; a weak D match, TRBD1 (6 bases). Germline V gives CDR1 LNHNV, CDR2 YYDKDF (reference sequence). The CDR3 is made up of 15 amino acids. Trimming cost V 0 bases and J 2 bases, with 11 bases left between them. The CDR3 nucleotides read TGTGCCACCAGCAGAGAACGGCAGGGGCCCTACGAGCAGTACTTC. It is translated as CATSRERQGPYEQYF.

As to this clone: One end of the junction varies from germline; a read error may be responsible. This CDR3 reads CASSYSQGASRYTF. The CDR3 bases are TGTGCTAGCAGTTACTCGCAGGGGGCGTCTCGCTACACCTTC. V is TRBV6-2 or TRBV6-3 and J is TRBJ1-2, with 8 bases that match TRBD1. The CDR3 is 14 amino acids. From germline, CDR1 is MNHEY and CDR2 SVGEGT.

The chain couples TRBV30 to TRBJ1-2; the D is unclear. CDR1 and CDR2 (germline): GTSNPN, SVGIG (reference sequence). The CDR3 extends over 12 amino acids. V was clipped by 2 bases and J by 4 bases, with 8 bases between them. CDR3 region: CAWSLAAYGYTF. The CDR3 nucleotides are TGTGCCTGGAGTTTGGCGGCCTATGGCTACACCTTC.

This CDR3 reads CASSLPGQGHPVNTEAFF. The CDR3 DNA follows: TGTGCCAGCAGCCTACCGGGACAGGGTCATCCTGTGAACACTGAAGCTTTCTTT. The chain combines TRBV21-1 with TRBJ1-1; the table gives TRBD1 as D, unverified against the DNA. TRBV21-1 is described as a pseudogene. The CDR3 consists of 18 residues.